The source of this T cell receptor beta chain is a study of cytomegalovirus exposure and HLA in healthy donors. The study ran its PCR with 60 Vbeta and 13 Jbeta primers. The data were produced by immunoSEQ multiplex PCR, yet TCRdb's version contains in-frame clones alone and is incomplete. The profile shows 120,000 or so clones, 80% to 90% of them singletons. The CDR3 loop spans 16 amino acids. The sequenced sample was PBMCs. The chain joins TRBV21-1 to TRBJ2-1; the table's D call, TRBD2, was not checked against the DNA. TRBV21-1 is annotated as a pseudogene. The source is a woman aged 40 to 50 in good health and CMV-seropositive. The CDR3 DNA sequence: TGTGCCAGCAGCAAAGCGCGGCGCGGGAGAGTTCATGAGCAGTTCTTC. Amino acids: CASSKARRGRVHEQFF.